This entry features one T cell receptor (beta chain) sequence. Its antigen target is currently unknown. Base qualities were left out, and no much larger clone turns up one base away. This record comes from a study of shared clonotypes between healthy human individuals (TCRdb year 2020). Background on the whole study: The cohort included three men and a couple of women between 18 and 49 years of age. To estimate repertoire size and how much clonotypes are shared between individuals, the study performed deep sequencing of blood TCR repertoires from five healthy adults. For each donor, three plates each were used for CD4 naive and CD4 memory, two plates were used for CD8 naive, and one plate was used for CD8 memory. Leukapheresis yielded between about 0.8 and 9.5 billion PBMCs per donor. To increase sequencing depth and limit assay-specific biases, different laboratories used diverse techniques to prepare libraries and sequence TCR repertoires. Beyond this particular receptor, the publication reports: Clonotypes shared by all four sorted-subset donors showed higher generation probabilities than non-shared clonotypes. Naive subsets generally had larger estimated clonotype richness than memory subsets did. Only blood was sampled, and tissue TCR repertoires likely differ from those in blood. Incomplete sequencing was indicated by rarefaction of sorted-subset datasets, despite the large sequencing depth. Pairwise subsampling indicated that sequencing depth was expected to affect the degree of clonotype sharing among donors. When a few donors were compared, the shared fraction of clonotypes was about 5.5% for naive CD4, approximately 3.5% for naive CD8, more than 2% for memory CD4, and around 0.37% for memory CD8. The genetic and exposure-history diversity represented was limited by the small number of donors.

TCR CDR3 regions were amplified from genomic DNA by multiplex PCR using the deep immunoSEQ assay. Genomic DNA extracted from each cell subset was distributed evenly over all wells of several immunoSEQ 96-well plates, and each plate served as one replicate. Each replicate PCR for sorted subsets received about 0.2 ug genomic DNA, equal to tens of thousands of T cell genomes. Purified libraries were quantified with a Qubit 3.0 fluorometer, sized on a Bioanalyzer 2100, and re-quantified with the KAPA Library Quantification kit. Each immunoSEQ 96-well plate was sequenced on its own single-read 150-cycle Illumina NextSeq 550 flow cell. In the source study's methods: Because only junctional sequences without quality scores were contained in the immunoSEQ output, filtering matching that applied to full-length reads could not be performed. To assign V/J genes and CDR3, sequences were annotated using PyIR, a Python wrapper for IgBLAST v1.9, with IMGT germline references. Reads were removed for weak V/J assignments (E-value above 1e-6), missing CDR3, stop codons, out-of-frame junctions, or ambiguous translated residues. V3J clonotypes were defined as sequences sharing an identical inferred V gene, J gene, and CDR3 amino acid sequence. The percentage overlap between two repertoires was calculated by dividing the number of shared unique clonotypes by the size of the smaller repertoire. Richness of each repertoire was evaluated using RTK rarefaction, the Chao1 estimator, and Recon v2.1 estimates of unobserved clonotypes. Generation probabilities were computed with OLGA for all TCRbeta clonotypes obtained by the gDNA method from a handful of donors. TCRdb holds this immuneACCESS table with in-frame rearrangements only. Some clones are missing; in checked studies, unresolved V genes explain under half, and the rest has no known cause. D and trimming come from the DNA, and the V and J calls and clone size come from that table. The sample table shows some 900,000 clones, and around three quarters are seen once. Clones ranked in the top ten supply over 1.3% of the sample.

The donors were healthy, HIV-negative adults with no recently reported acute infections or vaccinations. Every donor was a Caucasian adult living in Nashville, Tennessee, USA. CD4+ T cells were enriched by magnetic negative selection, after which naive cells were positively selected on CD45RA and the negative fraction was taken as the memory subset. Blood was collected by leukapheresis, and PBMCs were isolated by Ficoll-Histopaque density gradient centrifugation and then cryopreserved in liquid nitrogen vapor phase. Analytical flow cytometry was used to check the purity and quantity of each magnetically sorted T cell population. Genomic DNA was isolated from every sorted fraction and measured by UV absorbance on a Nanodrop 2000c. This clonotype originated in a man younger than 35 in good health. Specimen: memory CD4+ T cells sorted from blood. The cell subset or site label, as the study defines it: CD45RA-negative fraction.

Here the CDR3 is given as CAWGLAKNIQYF. The DNA is TGTGCCTGGGGGCTAGCCAAAAACATTCAGTACTTC. This sequence uses TRBV30 and TRBJ2-4; the D gene lacks a confident call. V drops 5 bases and J drops 0 bases, leaving 5 bases in between. CDR1 and CDR2 were assigned from the germline V gene (reference sequence) as GTSNPN and SVGIG. Inclusive of the bounding cysteine and phenylalanine, the CDR3 is 12 residues long. Only the CDR3 portion is preserved as DNA: 36 bases, with reading frame beginning at the first base.